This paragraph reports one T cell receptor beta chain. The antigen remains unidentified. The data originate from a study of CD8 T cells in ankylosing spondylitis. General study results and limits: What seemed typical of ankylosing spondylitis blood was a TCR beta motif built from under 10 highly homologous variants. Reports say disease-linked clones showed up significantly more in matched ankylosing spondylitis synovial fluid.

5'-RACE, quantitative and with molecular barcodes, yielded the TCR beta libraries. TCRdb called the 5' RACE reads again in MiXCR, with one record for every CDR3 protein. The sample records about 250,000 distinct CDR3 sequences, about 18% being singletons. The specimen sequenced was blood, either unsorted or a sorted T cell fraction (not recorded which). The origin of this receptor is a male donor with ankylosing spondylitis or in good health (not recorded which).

The DNA for the CDR3 is TGCAGTGCTAGACGACAGGATTACTACAATGAGCAGTTCTTC. Residues: CSARRQDYYNEQFF. This rearrangement joins TRBV20-1 to TRBJ2-1, with a weak D call TRBD1 (6 bases). The CDR3 consists of 14 residues. CDR1 and CDR2 from the germline V gene are DFQATT and SNEGSKA (reference sequence). Trimming took off 2 bases at V and 3 bases at J, with 11 bases between the two ends.